Each of the 30 T cell receptor beta chains below was sequenced from the same sample in a study of blood T cell repertoires in COVID-19. The assay was immunoSEQ multiplex PCR, and TCRdb's table has in-frame clones only and misses some. The sample gives under 95,000 clones, 87% of which show up once; around 5% is in the top ten. The sample was peripheral blood. The receptors originated from a woman older than 75 with acute or convalescent COVID-19.

This clone was counted only a few times. The gene calls are TRBV6-5 and TRBJ1-3, with TRBD1 matching over 9 bases. Trimming at V came to 4 bases and at J to 4 bases, leaving 5 bases not matched to a gene. CDR3 size: 15 residues. The germline gives CDR1 MNHEY, CDR2 SVGAGI. CDR3 sequence: CASSSTGGKGNTIYF. In DNA form, the CDR3 reads TGTGCCAGCAGTTCTACAGGGGGCAAGGGAAACACCATATATTTT.

This chain uses TRBV7-3 with TRBJ2-1; D is ambiguous. The CDR3 is 13 residues long. V lost 2 bases to trimming and J lost 10 bases, with 12 bases between them. CDR1 and CDR2 from the germline V gene are SGHTA and FQGTGA. This CDR3 reads CASSLDPAGEQFF. The CDR3 nucleotides read TGTGCCAGCAGCTTAGACCCGGCCGGGGAGCAGTTCTTC.

This chain links TRBV3-1 (or the pseudogene TRBV3-2) with TRBJ2-1, with D possibly being TRBD1 (6 bases). V lost 6 bases and J lost 5, with 8 bases in between. The germline CDR1 and CDR2 sequences are LGHDT and YNNKEL (reference sequence). The CDR3 runs to 12 residues. DNA for the CDR3: TGTGCCAGCAGTCGGACAGACAATGAGCAGTTCTTC. Amino acid sequence: CASSRTDNEQFF.

J is TRBJ2-7 and V is TRBV2; 10 bases fit TRBD1. CDR1 is SNHLY and CDR2 is FYNNEI in the germline V gene. The CDR3 covers 14 residues. The V gene end was trimmed by 8 bases and the J gene end by 5 bases; junction bases not matched to a gene: 9. The CDR3 sequence: CASGRDRGTHEQYF. In nucleotides, the CDR3 is TGTGCCAGCGGCCGGGACAGGGGAACCCACGAGCAGTACTTC.

This chain uses TRBV7-2 with TRBJ1-4, with D possibly TRBD1 on 6 matching bases. Between the trimmed V and J ends, which lost 1 base and 7 bases, there was a span of 13 bases. Germline lookup yields CDR1 SGHTA and CDR2 FQGNSA. The CDR3 spans 15 residues. CDR3 bases: TGTGCCAGCAGCTTAGGCGGGGGGGGCGGTGAAAAACTGTTTTTT. It yields the protein CASSLGGGGGEKLFF.

V is TRBV11-2 and J is TRBJ1-6; D unresolved. The V and J ends lost 0 bases and 7 bases respectively, with 10 bases between them. This CDR3 is 15 amino acids long. The germline V gene encodes CDR1 SGHAT and CDR2 FQNNGV. CDR3 region: CASSLDMGSNSPLHF. The CDR3 DNA reads TGTGCCAGCAGCTTAGATATGGGGAGCAATTCACCCCTCCACTTT.

V usage is TRBV3-1 (or the pseudogene TRBV3-2) and J usage is TRBJ2-3, with 10 bases aligning to TRBD2. The V segment lost 2 bases and the J segment 5 bases; nucleotides outside the gene matches: 7. The germline CDR1 and CDR2 sequences are LGHDT and YNNKEL (reference sequence). The CDR3 spans 16 residues. CDR3 residues: CASSQSSGRAGDTQYF. The CDR3 bases are TGTGCCAGCAGCCAATCAAGCGGGAGGGCCGGAGATACGCAGTATTTT.

This chain joins TRBV6-6 and TRBJ1-2, with D unclear. Trimming took 6 bases from V and 3 from J, leaving 11 bases between them. Germline V gene sequence: CDR1 MNHNY, CDR2 SVGAGI (reference sequence). This CDR3 is built from 13 residues. The CDR3 loop is CASRVPQDYGYTF. CDR3 in DNA: TGTGCCAGCAGGGTCCCGCAGGACTATGGCTACACCTTC.

The chain carries TRBV3-1 (or the pseudogene TRBV3-2) and TRBJ1-1; 8 bases fit TRBD1. After removal of 3 bases from V and 1 base from J, the junction contained 10 bases not matched to a gene. From germline, CDR1 is LGHDT and CDR2 YNNKEL (reference sequence). This CDR3 has 17 residues. The CDR3 DNA sequence: TGTGCCAGCAGCCAGCGAGACAGGGGCCCGAGGAACACTGAAGCTTTCTTT. This gives the protein CASSQRDRGPRNTEAFF.

This chain joins TRBV6-5 and TRBJ1-2; no firm D call. The CDR3 totals 13 residues. V shed 5 bases and J shed 2 bases, with 9 bases lying between them. Germline CDR1 and CDR2: MNHEY and SVGAGI. The CDR3 reads CASSRETNYGYTF. CDR3 DNA: TGTGCCAGCAGTCGGGAGACAAACTATGGCTACACCTTC.

In its sample, this clone was seen once. V and J are TRBV2 and TRBJ2-7; D gene uncertain. The CDR3 loop spans 13 amino acids. Germline CDR1 reads SNHLY; CDR2 reads FYNNEI. V was clipped by 3 bases and J by 6 bases, with 12 bases between them. The CDR3 is CASSDSQAREQYF. The CDR3 region has the DNA TGTGCCAGCAGTGATTCCCAGGCCCGCGAGCAGTACTTC.

This clone was detected a few times. CDR3 in amino acids: CASRPRQSGTEAFF. The CDR3, as DNA: TGTGCCAGCAGACCCCGACAGTCGGGCACTGAAGCTTTCTTT. The rearrangement joins TRBV6-5 to TRBJ1-1; TRBD1 might be the D (5 bases). The V and J ends lost 6 bases and 4 bases respectively, with 15 bases between them. The CDR3 covers 14 residues. The V gene's germline CDR1 is MNHEY and CDR2 SVGAGI.

The chain joins TRBV2 to TRBJ1-3, with D tentatively TRBD1 (6 bases). Germline V gives CDR1 SNHLY, CDR2 FYNNEI. This CDR3 has 15 amino acids. V shed 5 bases and J shed 6 bases, with 17 bases lying between them. The CDR3 spells CASSPRTGSENTIYF. CDR3 DNA sequence: TGTGCCAGCAGTCCCCGTACAGGGTCAGAAAACACCATATATTTT.

V usage is TRBV9 and J usage is TRBJ2-1, with TRBD2 matching 10 bases. Germline V gene data show CDR1 as SGDLS and CDR2 as YYNGEE. The CDR3 sequence is 16 residues long. V was pared by 4 bases and J by 7 bases, with 11 bases of the junction left unmatched. CDR3 sequence reads: CASSPHQRGGRNEQFF. DNA for the CDR3: TGTGCCAGCAGCCCCCACCAGCGGGGGGGCCGGAATGAGCAGTTCTTC.

V and J are TRBV11-2 and TRBJ1-5, with D tentatively TRBD1 (6 bases). The V gene lost 1 base and the J gene lost 4 bases, with 11 bases spanning the gap. Per the germline V gene, CDR1 is SGHAT and CDR2 is FQNNGV. The CDR3 covers 15 residues. CDR3 in amino acids: CASSLGQGPNQPQHF. The CDR3 DNA sequence: TGTGCCAGCAGCTTAGGGCAGGGGCCAAATCAGCCCCAGCATTTT.

The chain joins TRBV12-3 or TRBV12-4 to TRBJ2-2; unclear D gene. V was clipped by 5 bases and J by 1 base, with 5 bases between them. This CDR3 contains 13 residues. The CDR3 loop reads CASSRRNTGELFF. The DNA of the CDR3 is TGTGCCAGCAGTAGGAGGAACACCGGGGAGCTGTTTTTT.

V and J are TRBV7-2 and TRBJ1-1; the D gene is possibly TRBD1 (6 bases). Germline V gives CDR1 SGHTA, CDR2 FQGNSA. The germline V and J ends were trimmed by 2 bases and 7 bases, with 11 bases remaining between them. The CDR3 loop spans 13 amino acids. CDR3 in DNA: TGTGCCAGCAGCTTACGTGGACAGATTGAAGCTTTCTTT. Its translation is CASSLRGQIEAFF.

This chain joins TRBV4-2 and TRBJ2-3; weak D call: TRBD2 (6 bases). Germline CDR1 reads LGHNA; CDR2 reads YNFKEQ. The V gene lost 1 base and the J gene lost 9 bases, with 23 bases spanning the gap. This CDR3 is 17 amino acids long. DNA of the CDR3: TGTGCCAGCAGCCAAGGGGGAGGTCAGGGAGCGGCCGGGACGCAGTATTTT. It codes for CASSQGGGQGAAGTQYF.

V gene TRBV5-1 combines with J gene TRBJ1-2; D is uncertain. CDR1 is SGHRS, CDR2 YFSETQ, per germline. This CDR3 is 15 amino acids long. Trimming took 0 bases from V and 4 from J, leaving 13 bases between them. CDR3 sequence: CASSLEQTTVYGYTF. CDR3 DNA: TGCGCCAGCAGCTTGGAACAGACCACAGTCTATGGCTACACCTTC.

The chain uses TRBV6-5 and TRBJ1-1, with D tentatively TRBD1 (6 bases). Germline V gene lookup returns CDR1 MNHEY and CDR2 SVGAGI. The length of the CDR3 is 14 residues. Between the trimmed V and J ends, which lost 5 bases and 10 bases, there was a span of 20 bases. Here the CDR3 reads CASSNGQRAWAAFF. CDR3 coding DNA: TGTGCCAGCAGTAACGGACAGCGTGCCTGGGCAGCTTTCTTT.

The J gene is TRBJ1-1, the V gene TRBV5-1, with 9 positions matching TRBD1. Germline V gives CDR1 SGHRS, CDR2 YFSETQ. J was trimmed by 0 bases and V by 5 bases; bases with no gene match: 5. This CDR3 has 15 residues. The CDR3 region has the DNA TGCGCCAGCAGTCGGACAGGGGTTCTGAACACTGAAGCTTTCTTT. It translates to CASSRTGVLNTEAFF.

This rearrangement joins TRBV9 to TRBJ2-1, with TRBD2 identical over 10 bases. Germline V gene data show CDR1 as SGDLS and CDR2 as YYNGEE. With V trimmed by 4 bases and J by 4 bases, 11 bases remained unmatched. CDR3 size: 17 residues. Here the CDR3 reads CASSPEPGTSAYNEQFF. CDR3 in DNA: TGTGCCAGCAGCCCAGAGCCCGGGACTAGCGCGTACAATGAGCAGTTCTTC. The variable domain in full, with the rest retrieved from reference TRBV9 and TRBJ2-1, is DSGVTQTPKHLITATGQRVTLRCSPRSGDLSVYWYQQSLDQGLQFLIQYYNGEERAKGNILERFSAQQFPDLHSELNLSSLELGDSALYFCASSPEPGTSAYNEQFFGPGTRLTVL.

The chain joins TRBV18 to TRBJ2-3; D call uncertain. Trimming stripped 2 bases from V and 2 bases from J, with 8 bases between. Germline V lookup: CDR1 KGHSH, CDR2 LQKENI. The CDR3 spans 14 residues. The CDR3 DNA reads as TGTGCCAGCTCACCAACACAGCCCACAGATACGCAGTATTTT. Translation: CASSPTQPTDTQYF.

V gene TRBV5-1 combines with J gene TRBJ1-1; possibly TRBD1 for D (5 bases). This CDR3 region has 14 residues. Germline-derived CDR1 and CDR2 are SGHRS and YFSETQ. The germline V and J ends were trimmed by 6 bases and 3 bases, with 15 bases remaining between them. The CDR3 region has the DNA TGCGCCAGCAAAGGCAGGGTTGCCGACACTGAAGCTTTCTTT. Residues: CASKGRVADTEAFF.

This chain links TRBV19 with TRBJ2-1; 9 bases match TRBD1. Germline values: CDR1 LNHDA, CDR2 SQIVND (reference sequence). The CDR3 covers 15 residues. V was pared by 3 bases and J by 5 bases, with 5 bases of the junction left unmatched. The CDR3 DNA reads as TGTGCCAGTAGTATCTTGACAGGGGGAAACAATGAGCAGTTCTTC. This translates into CASSILTGGNNEQFF.

The rearrangement joins TRBV5-1 to TRBJ2-1, with TRBD2 matching over 16 bases. Trimming took 2 bases from V and 2 from J; bases not matched to a gene: 4. The germline gives CDR1 SGHRS, CDR2 YFSETQ. The CDR3 spans 18 residues. CDR3 amino acids: CASSFPGTSGRAYNEQFF. The CDR3, as DNA: TGCGCCAGCAGCTTCCCCGGGACTAGCGGGAGGGCCTACAATGAGCAGTTCTTC.

This chain uses TRBV13 with TRBJ1-2; no clear D gene. The CDR3 sequence is 11 residues long. The V end lost 7 bases, the J end lost 3 bases, and 6 bases lay between the germline ends. Per germline, CDR1 PRHDT and CDR2 FYEKMQ (reference sequence). CDR3 amino acids: CASTFYYGYTF. The CDR3 bases are TGTGCCAGCACCTTCTACTATGGCTACACCTTC.

J is TRBJ1-1 and V is TRBV6-5, with 7 bases lining up with TRBD1. CDR1 is MNHEY, CDR2 SVGAGI, per germline. Trimming took 0 bases from V and 5 from J; bases not matched to a gene: 9. The CDR3 consists of 16 residues. The CDR3 bases are TGTGCCAGCAGTTACTCGACAGGGCAGGTTGGGACTGAAGCTTTCTTT. Translated, it gives CASSYSTGQVGTEAFF.

This chain uses TRBV28 with TRBJ1-3; no firm D call. Germline CDR1 reads MDHEN; CDR2 reads SYDVKM. The CDR3 contains 17 residues. V lost 4 bases, J lost 1 base, and 17 bases lay in between. This CDR3 is CASSSHQDYSSGNTIYF. DNA of the CDR3: TGTGCCAGCAGTTCCCATCAGGATTATTCGTCTGGAAACACCATATATTTT.

This rearrangement joins TRBV7-2 to TRBJ2-5; 7 nucleotides match TRBD2. Germline V gene sequence: CDR1 SGHTA, CDR2 FQGNSA. This CDR3 is built from 13 residues. J lost 2 bases, V lost 8 bases, and 5 bases had no gene match. The CDR3 DNA is TGTGCCAGCGGGGGGGTAAGGCAAGAGACCCAGTACTTC. The encoded protein is CASGGVRQETQYF.